The entry below gives a single TCR beta chain sequence along with its context. The antigen is unknown. TCRdb reprocessed the reads with MiXCR, giving one entry per CDR3 protein. Of 500,000 to 600,000 distinct CDR3 sequences in the sample, more than 15% were seen once. This sample stems from a study of T cell repertoires in cytomegalovirus infection. Study as a whole: A matching HLA type, together with CMV infection, was signaled by public TCR beta signatures. Study observations and caveats: Carriers of CMV plus the relevant HLA were identified by cumulative public TCR beta family frequency. Dominating the ex vivo response were HLA-C-restricted CMV-specific TCR beta clonotypes.

The CDR3 consists of 12 residues. The V gene's germline CDR1 is SGHRS and CDR2 YFSETQ. V dropped 7 bases and J dropped 2 bases, with 9 bases sitting between them. The receptor comes from a human donor in good health (CMV status not recorded). Some clones in this sample may be carry-over from other donors' samples. The chain joins TRBV5-1 to TRBJ1-2; D remains unclear. Sequencing input: CD8+ T cells from PBMCs. CDR3 residues: CASAPGNYGYTF. The CDR3, as DNA: TGCGCCAGCGCCCCTGGGAACTATGGCTACACCTTC.